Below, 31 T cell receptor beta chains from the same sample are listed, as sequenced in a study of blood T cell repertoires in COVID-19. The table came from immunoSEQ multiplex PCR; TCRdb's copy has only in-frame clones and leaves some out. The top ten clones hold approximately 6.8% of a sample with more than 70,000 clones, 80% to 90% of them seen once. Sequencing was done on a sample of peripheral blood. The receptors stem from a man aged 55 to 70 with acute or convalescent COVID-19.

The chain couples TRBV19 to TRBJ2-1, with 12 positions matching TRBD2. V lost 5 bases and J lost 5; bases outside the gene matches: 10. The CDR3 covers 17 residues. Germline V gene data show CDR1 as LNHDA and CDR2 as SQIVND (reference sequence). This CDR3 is CASSPRLAGEPHNEQFF. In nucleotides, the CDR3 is TGTGCCAGTAGTCCTAGACTAGCGGGAGAGCCACACAATGAGCAGTTCTTC.

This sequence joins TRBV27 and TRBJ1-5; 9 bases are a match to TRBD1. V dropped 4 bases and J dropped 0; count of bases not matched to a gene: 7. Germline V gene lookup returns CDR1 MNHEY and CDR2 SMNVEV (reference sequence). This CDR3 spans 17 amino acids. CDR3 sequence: CASSSSGQGVSNQPQHF. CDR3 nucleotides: TGTGCCAGCAGTTCATCGGGACAGGGTGTTAGCAATCAGCCCCAGCATTTT.

DNA for the CDR3: TGTGCCAGCAGCTTGACAATTGGGCTAGATACGCAGTATTTT. It specifies CASSLTIGLDTQYF. V and J are TRBV7-2 and TRBJ2-3; D gene uncertain. Germline V gives CDR1 SGHTA, CDR2 FQGNSA. The CDR3 runs 14 residues. Trimming took 3 bases from V and 5 from J, leaving 12 bases between them.

As DNA, the CDR3 is TGTGCCAGCAGCTTCAGTCCGCCTCCTCAGAACACCGGGGAGCTGTTTTTT. This gives the protein CASSFSPPPQNTGELFF. The chain links TRBV7-2 to TRBJ2-2; no clear D gene. The CDR3 is made up of 17 amino acids. Germline lookup yields CDR1 SGHTA and CDR2 FQGNSA. Trimming left V 3 bases short and J 1 base short, with 15 bases between.

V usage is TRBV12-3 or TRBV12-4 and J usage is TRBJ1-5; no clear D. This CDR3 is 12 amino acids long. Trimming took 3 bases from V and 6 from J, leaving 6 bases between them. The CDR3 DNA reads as TGTGCCAGCAGTTTTTTCTTTCAGCCCCAGCATTTT. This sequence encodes CASSFFFQPQHF.

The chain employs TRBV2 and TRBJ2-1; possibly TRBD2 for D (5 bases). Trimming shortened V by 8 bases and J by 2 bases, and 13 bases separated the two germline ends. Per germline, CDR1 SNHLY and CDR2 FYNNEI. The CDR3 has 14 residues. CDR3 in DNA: TGTGCCAGCTTCGGCGGGCCCGCCTACAATGAGCAGTTCTTC. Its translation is CASFGGPAYNEQFF. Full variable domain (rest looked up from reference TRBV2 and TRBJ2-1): EPEVTQTPSHQVTQMGQEVILRCVPISNHLYFYWYRQILGQKVEFLVSFYNNEISEKSEIFDDQFSVERPDGSNFTLKIRSTKLEDSAMYFCASFGGPAYNEQFFGPGTRLTVL.

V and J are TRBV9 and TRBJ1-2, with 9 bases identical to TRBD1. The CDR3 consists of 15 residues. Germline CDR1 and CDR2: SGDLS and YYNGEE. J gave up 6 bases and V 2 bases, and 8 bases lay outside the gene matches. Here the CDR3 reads CASSVRDRERDGYTF. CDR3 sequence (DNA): TGTGCCAGCAGCGTCCGGGACAGGGAAAGGGATGGCTACACCTTC.

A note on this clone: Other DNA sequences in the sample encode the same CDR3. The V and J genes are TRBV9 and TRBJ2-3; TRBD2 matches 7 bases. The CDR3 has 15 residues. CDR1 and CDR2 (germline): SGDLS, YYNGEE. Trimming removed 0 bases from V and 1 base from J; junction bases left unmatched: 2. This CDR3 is CASSVGLAGTDTQYF. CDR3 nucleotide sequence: TGTGCCAGCAGCGTAGGGCTAGCGGGCACAGATACGCAGTATTTT.

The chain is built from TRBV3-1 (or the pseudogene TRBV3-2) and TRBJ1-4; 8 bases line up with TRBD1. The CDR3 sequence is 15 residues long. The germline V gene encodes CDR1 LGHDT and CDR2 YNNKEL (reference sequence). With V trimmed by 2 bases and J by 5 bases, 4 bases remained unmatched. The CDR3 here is CASSQRTGTNEKLFF. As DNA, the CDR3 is TGTGCCAGCAGCCAACGGACAGGGACAAATGAAAAACTGTTTTTT.

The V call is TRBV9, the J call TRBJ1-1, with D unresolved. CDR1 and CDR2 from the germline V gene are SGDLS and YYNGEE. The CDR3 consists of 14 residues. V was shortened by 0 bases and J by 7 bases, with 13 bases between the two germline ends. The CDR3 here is CASSVGVGESEAFF. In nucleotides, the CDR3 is TGTGCCAGCAGCGTAGGGGTGGGAGAGAGTGAAGCTTTCTTT.

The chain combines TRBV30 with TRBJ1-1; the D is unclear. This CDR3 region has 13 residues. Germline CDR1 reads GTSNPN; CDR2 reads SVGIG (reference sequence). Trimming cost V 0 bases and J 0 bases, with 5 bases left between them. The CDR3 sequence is CAWSVSVNTEAFF. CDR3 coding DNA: TGTGCCTGGAGTGTATCCGTGAACACTGAAGCTTTCTTT.

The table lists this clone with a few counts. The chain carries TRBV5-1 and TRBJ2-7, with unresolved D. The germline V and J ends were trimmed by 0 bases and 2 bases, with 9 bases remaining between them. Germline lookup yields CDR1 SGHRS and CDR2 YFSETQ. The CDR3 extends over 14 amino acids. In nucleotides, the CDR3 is TGCGCCAGCAGCTTGGAGCCAAGCACCTACGAGCAGTACTTC. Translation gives CASSLEPSTYEQYF.

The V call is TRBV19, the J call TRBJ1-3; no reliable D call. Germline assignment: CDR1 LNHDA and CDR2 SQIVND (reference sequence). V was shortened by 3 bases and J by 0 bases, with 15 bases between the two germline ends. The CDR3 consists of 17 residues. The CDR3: CASSMAQNSYSGNTIYF. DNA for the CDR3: TGTGCCAGTAGTATGGCCCAGAACAGCTACTCTGGAAACACCATATATTTT.

CDR3 loop: CAWSVRGYSNQPQHF. The CDR3 coding sequence is TGTGCCTGGAGTGTAAGAGGATATAGCAATCAGCCCCAGCATTTT. This chain connects TRBV30 to TRBJ1-5; D is undetermined. The length of the CDR3 is 15 residues. Germline V lookup: CDR1 GTSNPN, CDR2 SVGIG (reference sequence). The V gene lost 0 bases and the J gene lost 0 bases, with 9 bases spanning the gap.

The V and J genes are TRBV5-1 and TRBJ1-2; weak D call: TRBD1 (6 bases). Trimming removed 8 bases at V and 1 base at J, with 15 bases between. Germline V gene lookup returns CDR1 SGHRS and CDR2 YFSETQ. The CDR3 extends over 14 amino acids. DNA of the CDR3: TGCGCCAGTAATACAGGGAATTTTAACTATGGCTACACCTTC. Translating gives CASNTGNFNYGYTF.

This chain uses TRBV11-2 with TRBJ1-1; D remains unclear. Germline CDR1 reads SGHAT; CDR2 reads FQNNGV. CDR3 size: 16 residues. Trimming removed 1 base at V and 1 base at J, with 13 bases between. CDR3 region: CASSLGHTLGNTEAFF. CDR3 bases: TGTGCCAGCAGCTTAGGACACACCCTCGGGAACACTGAAGCTTTCTTT. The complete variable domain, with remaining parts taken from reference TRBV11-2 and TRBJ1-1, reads EAGVAQSPRYKIIEKRQSVAFWCNPISGHATLYWYQQILGQGPKLLIQFQNNGVVDDSQLPKDRFSAERLKGVDSTLKIQPAKLEDSAVYLCASSLGHTLGNTEAFFGQGTRLTVV.

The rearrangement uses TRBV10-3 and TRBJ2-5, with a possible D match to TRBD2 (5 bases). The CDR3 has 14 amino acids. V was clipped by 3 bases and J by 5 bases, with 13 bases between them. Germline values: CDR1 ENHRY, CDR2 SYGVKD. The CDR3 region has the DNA TGTGCCATCAGTGACCGGTTGCGGAGGGAGACCCAGTACTTC. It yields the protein CAISDRLRRETQYF.

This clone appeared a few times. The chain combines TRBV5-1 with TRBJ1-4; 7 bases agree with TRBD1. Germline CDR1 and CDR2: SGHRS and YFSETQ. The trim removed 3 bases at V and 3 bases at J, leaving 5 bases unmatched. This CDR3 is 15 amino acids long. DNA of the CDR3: TGCGCCAGCAGCTCCCAGGGGGTGGCTAATGAAAAACTGTTTTTT. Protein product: CASSSQGVANEKLFF.

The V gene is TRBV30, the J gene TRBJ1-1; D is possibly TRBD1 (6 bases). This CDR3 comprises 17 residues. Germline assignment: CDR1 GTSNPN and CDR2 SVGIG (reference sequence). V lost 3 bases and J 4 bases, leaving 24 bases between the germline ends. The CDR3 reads CAWRRGSMVWGSTEAFF. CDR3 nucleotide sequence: TGTGCCTGGAGGAGGGGGAGCATGGTTTGGGGATCCACTGAAGCTTTCTTT. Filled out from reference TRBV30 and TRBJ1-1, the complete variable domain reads SQTIHQWPATLVQPVGSPLSLECTVEGTSNPNLYWYRQAAGRGLQLLFYSVGIGQISSEVPQNLSASRPQDRQFILSSKKLLLSDSGFYLCAWRRGSMVWGSTEAFFGQGTRLTVV.

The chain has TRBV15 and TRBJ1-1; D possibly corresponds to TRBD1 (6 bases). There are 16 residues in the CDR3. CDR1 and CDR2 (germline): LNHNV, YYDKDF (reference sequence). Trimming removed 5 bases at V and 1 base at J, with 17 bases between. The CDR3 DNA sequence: TGTGCCACCAGCGGAACTCTTCACAGGGAGAACACTGAAGCTTTCTTT. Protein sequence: CATSGTLHRENTEAFF.

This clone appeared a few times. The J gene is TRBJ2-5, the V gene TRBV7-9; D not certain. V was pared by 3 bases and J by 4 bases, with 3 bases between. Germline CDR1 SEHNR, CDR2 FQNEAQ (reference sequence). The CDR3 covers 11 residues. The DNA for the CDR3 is TGTGCCAGCAGCTTTCTAGAGACCCAGTACTTC. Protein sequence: CASSFLETQYF.

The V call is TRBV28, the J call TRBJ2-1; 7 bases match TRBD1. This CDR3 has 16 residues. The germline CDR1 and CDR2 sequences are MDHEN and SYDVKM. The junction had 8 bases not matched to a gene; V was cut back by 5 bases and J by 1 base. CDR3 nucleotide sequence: TGTGCCAGCAGTATAGGGGGCTTCGGGTCCTACAATGAGCAGTTCTTC. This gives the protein CASSIGGFGSYNEQFF. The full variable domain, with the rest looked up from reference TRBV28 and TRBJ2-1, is DVKVTQSSRYLVKRTGEKVFLECVQDMDHENMFWYRQDPGLGLRLIYFSYDVKMKEKGDIPEGYSVSREKKERFSLILESASTNQTSMYLCASSIGGFGSYNEQFFGPGTRLTVL.

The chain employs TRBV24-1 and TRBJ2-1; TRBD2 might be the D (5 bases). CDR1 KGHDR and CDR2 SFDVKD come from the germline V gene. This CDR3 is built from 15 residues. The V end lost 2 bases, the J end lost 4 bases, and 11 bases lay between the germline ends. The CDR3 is CATSDSGLPYNEQFF. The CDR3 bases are TGTGCCACCAGTGATTCCGGACTCCCTTACAATGAGCAGTTCTTC.

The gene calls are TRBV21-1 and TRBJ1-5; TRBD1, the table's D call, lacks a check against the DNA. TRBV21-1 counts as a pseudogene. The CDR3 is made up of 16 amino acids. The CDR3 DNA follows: TGTGCCAGCAGCAAGGCGCCGGGACAGTTAAATCAGCCCCAGCATTTT. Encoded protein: CASSKAPGQLNQPQHF.

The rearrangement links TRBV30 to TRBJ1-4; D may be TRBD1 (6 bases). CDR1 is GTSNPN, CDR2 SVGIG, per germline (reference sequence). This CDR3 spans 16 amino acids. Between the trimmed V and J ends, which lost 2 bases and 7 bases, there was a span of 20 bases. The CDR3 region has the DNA TGTGCCTGGAGTCCCGCTTTGGGGGGGCGGGCTGAAAAACTGTTTTTT. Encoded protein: CAWSPALGGRAEKLFF.

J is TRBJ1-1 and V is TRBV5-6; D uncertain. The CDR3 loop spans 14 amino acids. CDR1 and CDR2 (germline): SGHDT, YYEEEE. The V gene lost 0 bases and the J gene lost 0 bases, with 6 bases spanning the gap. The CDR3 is CASSLGTLNTEAFF. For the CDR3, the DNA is TGTGCCAGCAGCTTGGGTACACTGAACACTGAAGCTTTCTTT.

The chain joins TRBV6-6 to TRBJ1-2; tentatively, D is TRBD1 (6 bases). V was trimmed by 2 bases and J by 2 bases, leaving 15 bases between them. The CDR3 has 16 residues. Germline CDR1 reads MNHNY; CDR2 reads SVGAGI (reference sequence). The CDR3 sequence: CASSYTTNRENYGYTF. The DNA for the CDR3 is TGTGCCAGCAGTTACACCACTAACAGGGAAAACTATGGCTACACCTTC.

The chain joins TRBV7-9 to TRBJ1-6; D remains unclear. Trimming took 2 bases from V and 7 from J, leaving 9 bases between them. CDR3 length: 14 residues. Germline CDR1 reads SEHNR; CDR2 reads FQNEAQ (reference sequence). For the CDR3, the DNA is TGTGCCAGCAGCTTAACGGGGAGAAATTCACCCCTCCACTTT. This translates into CASSLTGRNSPLHF.

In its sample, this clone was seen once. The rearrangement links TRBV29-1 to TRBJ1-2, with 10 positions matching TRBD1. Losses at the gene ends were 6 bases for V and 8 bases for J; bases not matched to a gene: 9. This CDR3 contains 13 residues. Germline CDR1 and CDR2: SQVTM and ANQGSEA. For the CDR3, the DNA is TGCAGCGTACCAGACAGGGGGCCGGGAGGCTACACCTTC. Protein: CSVPDRGPGGYTF.

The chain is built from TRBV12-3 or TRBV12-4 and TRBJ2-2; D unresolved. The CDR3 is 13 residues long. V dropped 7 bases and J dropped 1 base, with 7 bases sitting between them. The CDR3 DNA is TGTGCCAGCAATTATTTGAACACCGGGGAGCTGTTTTTT. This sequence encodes CASNYLNTGELFF.

In DNA, the CDR3 is TGCGCCAGCAAGGCAGGGCCGAACACTGAAGCTTTCTTT. Protein product: CASKAGPNTEAFF. The chain employs TRBV5-1 and TRBJ1-1; tentatively, D is TRBD1 (5 bases). Trimming pared 6 bases from V and 1 base from J, leaving 10 bases between. This CDR3 has 13 amino acids. Looked up from germline, CDR1 is SGHRS and CDR2 is YFSETQ.